Sequencing of this T cell receptor beta chain was carried out in a study of T cell changes during pregnancy in multiple sclerosis. Assay used: immunoSEQ multiplex PCR; TCRdb lists only in-frame clones, some missing. The sample comprises 65,000 to 85,000 clones, around 90% of which are singletons, and around 0.3% rests with the top ten. The sample here was CD4+ T cells from peripheral blood mononuclear cells, taken after pregnancy. This TCR came from a female donor with multiple sclerosis, enrolled in a pregnancy study.

The CDR3 bases are TGCGCCAGCAGCTTGTTGGCTAGCGGATACAATGAGCAGTTCTTC. This sequence encodes CASSLLASGYNEQFF. The V and J genes are TRBV5-1 and TRBJ2-1; 7 bases are a match to TRBD2. CDR1 is SGHRS, CDR2 YFSETQ, per germline. After removal of 1 base from V and 4 bases from J, the junction contained 5 bases not matched to a gene. The CDR3 length is 15 residues.